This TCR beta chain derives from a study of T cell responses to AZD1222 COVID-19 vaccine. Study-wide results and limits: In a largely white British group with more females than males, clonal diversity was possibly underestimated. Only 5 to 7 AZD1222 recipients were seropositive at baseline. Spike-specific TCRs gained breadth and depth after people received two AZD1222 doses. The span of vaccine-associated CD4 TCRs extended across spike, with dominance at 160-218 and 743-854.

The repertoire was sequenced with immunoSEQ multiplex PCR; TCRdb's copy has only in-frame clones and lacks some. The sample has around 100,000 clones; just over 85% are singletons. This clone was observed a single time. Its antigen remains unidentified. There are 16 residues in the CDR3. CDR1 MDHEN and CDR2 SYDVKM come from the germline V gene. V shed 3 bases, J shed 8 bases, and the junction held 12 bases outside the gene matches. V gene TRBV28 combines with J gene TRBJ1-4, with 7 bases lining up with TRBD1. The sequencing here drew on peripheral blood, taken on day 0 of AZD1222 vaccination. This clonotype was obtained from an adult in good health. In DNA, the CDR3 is TGTGCCAGCAGTTTTGGGGGAAGGCAGGGGGTAGAAAAACTGTTTTTT. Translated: CASSFGGRQGVEKLFF.